This TCR beta chain was profiled in a study of T-cell memory formation after mild COVID-19. Background on the study: For the most part, TCR clusters were specific to one donor. Findings of the study overall: Cross-reactive memory appears to have joined, as suggested by some responding clones showing up in pre-infection memory. Balance between CD4 and CD8 was seen in clones contracting day 15 to 85, and a CD4+ lean was seen in later expanders.

Each CDR3 protein is one row after TCRdb ran MiXCR on the 5' RACE reads. The sample has 140,000 or so distinct CDR3 sequences; roughly 6.3% are singletons. This clonotype appeared many times. The antigen is undetermined. This CDR3 has 16 residues. Per the germline V gene, CDR1 is SGHTA and CDR2 is FQGNSA. Trimming took off 5 bases at V and 2 bases at J, with 16 bases between the two ends. The receptor comes from an adult woman who had mild COVID-19 (a few samples of this study predate the infection). Cell type and time point are not known. The specimen sequenced was PBMCs or a T cell subset sorted from them (not recorded which). The chain combines TRBV7-2 with TRBJ2-1; a possible D gene is TRBD2 (5 bases). The CDR3 sequence is CASSTSETGAYNEQFF. CDR3 DNA sequence: TGTGCCAGCAGCACCTCTGAGACCGGGGCCTACAATGAGCAGTTCTTC.